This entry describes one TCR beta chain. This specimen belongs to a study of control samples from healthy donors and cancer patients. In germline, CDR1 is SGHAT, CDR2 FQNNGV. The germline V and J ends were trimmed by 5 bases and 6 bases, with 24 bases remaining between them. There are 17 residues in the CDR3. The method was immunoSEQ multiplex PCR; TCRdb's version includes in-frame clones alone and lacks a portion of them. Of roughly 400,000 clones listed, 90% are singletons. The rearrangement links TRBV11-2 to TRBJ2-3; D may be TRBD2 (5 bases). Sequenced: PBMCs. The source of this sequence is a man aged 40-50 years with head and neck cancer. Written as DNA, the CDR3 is TGTGCCAGCAGCCCCCCCAATCCACCCCCCGGGGTGGATACGCAGTATTTT. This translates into CASSPPNPPPGVDTQYF.